Described below is a single TCR beta chain sequence and its context. Its specificity is not known. The data belong to a study of cytomegalovirus exposure and HLA in healthy donors. Amplification used 60 Vbeta primers and 13 Jbeta primers. Sequencing was performed with immunoSEQ multiplex PCR; in TCRdb, only in-frame clones are kept and a portion is missing. The data hold fewer than 250,000 clones, with about 80% observed a single time. Broader study findings: Some highly shared sequence variants likely arose as a pipeline artifact. In a later analysis, TCR beta V- and J-gene trimming showed a link to a missense DCLRE1C variant. Excluded: some indistinguishable V segments such as TRBV6-2 and TRBV6-3.

Germline V gene sequence: CDR1 SGHTA, CDR2 FQGNSA. The junction had 7 bases not matched to a gene; V was cut back by 0 bases and J by 1 base. The CDR3 runs 18 residues. This clonotype was sampled from a man aged 35 to 55 in good health and CMV-seropositive. Sequences were obtained from PBMCs. J is TRBJ2-5 and V is TRBV7-2, with 11 bases that match TRBD2. In DNA, the CDR3 is TGTGCCAGCAGCTTAGCGGTCCCTAGCGGGAGGATCCAAGAGACCCAGTACTTC. Translation: CASSLAVPSGRIQETQYF. The whole variable domain, remainder taken from reference TRBV7-2 and TRBJ2-5, is GAGVSQSPSNKVTEKGKDVELRCDPISGHTALYWYRQSLGQGLEFLIYFQGNSAPDKSGLPSDRFSAERTGGSVSTLTIQRTQQEDSAVYLCASSLAVPSGRIQETQYFGPGTRLLVL.